This TCR beta chain was identified during a study of type 1 regulatory T cells. Study summary: An in vitro protocol generated T-allo10, a Tr1-enriched, alloantigen-specific CD4 T cell product.

TCRdb recomputed calls from the reads with MiXCR, one row per CDR3 protein. The profile shows tens of thousands of distinct CDR3 sequences, 55% to 65% of them singletons. This clonotype has just a few counts. As yet, its antigen is unknown. J was trimmed by 4 bases and V by 3 bases; bases with no gene match: 9. The CDR3 covers 15 residues. CDR1 and CDR2 from the germline V gene are SGHKS and YYEKEE (reference sequence). Regarding the study as a whole: Type 1 regulatory T cells had a more restricted TCR repertoire than non-type 1 regulatory T cells.

The sequenced sample consisted of cultured non-Tr1 T cells, either the whole culture or a sorted T cell fraction (not recorded which). This clonotype was obtained from a human donor in good health. This chain connects TRBV5-5 to TRBJ1-1, with TRBD1 identical over 7 bases. CDR3 DNA sequence: TGTGCCAGCAGCTGGGAAGGGGACAGAAGCACTGAAGCTTTCTTT. Encoded protein: CASSWEGDRSTEAFF.